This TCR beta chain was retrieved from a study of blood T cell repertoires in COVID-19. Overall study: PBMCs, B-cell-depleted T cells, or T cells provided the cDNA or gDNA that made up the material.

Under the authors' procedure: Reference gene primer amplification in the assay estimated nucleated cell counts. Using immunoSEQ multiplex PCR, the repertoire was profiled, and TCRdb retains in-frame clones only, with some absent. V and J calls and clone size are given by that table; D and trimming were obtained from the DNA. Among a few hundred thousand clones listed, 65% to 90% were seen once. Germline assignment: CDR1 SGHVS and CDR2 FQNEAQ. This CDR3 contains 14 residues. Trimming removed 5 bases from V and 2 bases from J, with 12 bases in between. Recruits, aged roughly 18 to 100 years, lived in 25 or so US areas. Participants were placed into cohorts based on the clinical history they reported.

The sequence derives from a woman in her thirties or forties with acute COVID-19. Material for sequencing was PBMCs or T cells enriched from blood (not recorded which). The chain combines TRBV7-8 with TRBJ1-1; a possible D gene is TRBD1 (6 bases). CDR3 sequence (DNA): TGTGCCAGCAGCCCCTTGACAGGTAACACTGAAGCTTTCTTT. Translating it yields CASSPLTGNTEAFF.